The 8 T cell receptor beta chains reported below all come from one sample, sequenced in a study of post-analysis software for immune sequencing data. TCR beta libraries were prepared from cDNA with unique molecular identifiers. One entry per CDR3 protein results from TCRdb running MiXCR on the PCR reads. The sample includes about 820,000 distinct CDR3 sequences, 53% seen only once; the top ten take under 6%. These receptors' targets are unknown. Findings and limits, study-wide: Elevated frequency relative to controls characterized roughly 5 TRBV segments in patients, TRBV5-6, TRBV5-1 and TRBV20-1 among them.

Sequencing was done on a sample of blood. The receptors shown here come from a girl under 18 with multiple sclerosis.

This clonotype showed up just a few times. The chain has TRBV10-2 and TRBJ2-7, with D tentatively TRBD1 (6 bases). Looked up from germline, CDR1 is WSHSY and CDR2 is SAAADI. The V end was cut by 8 bases, the J end by 3 bases, with 26 bases between. CDR3 length: 17 amino acids. CDR3 loop: CASGKRQGRATSYEQYF. For the CDR3, the DNA is TGCGCCAGCGGAAAGCGGCAGGGGCGCGCGACGAGCTACGAGCAGTACTTC.

The gene calls are TRBV10-3 and TRBJ2-3; D uncertain. CDR1 and CDR2 (germline): ENHRY, SYGVKD. Trimming removed 0 bases at V and 3 bases at J, with 7 bases between. The CDR3 spans 14 residues. The chain's CDR3 is CAISESEGTDTQYF. The CDR3 region has the DNA TGTGCCATCAGTGAGTCTGAAGGGACAGATACGCAGTATTTT.

This clonotype was observed a handful of times. The rearrangement links TRBV29-1 to TRBJ2-7; 8 bases align to TRBD2. The V gene's germline CDR1 is SQVTM and CDR2 ANQGSEA. This CDR3 comprises 14 residues. Trimming at V came to 5 bases and at J to 3 bases, leaving 9 bases not matched to a gene. The CDR3 protein is CSVIGGGSLYEQYF. CDR3 nucleotides: TGCAGCGTTATTGGCGGGGGGTCCCTCTACGAGCAGTACTTC.

The rearrangement joins TRBV27 to TRBJ2-3, with D tentatively TRBD1 (6 bases). The CDR3 extends over 15 amino acids. The germline V gene has CDR1 MNHEY and CDR2 SMNVEV (reference sequence). V lost 4 bases, J lost 2 bases, and 13 bases lay in between. The CDR3 sequence is CASSSEGGLTDTQYF. In DNA form, the CDR3 reads TGTGCCAGCAGTTCCGAAGGGGGTCTCACAGATACGCAGTATTTT.

The rearrangement uses TRBV7-2 and TRBJ2-7; D gene ambiguous. Germline CDR1 SGHTA, CDR2 FQGNSA. The CDR3 spans 14 residues. Trimming removed 5 bases from V and 0 bases from J, with 11 bases in between. The CDR3 DNA follows: TGTGCCAGCAGCCCGGACCGGTACTCCTACGAGCAGTACTTC. This translates into CASSPDRYSYEQYF.

The CDR3 bases are TGCAGCGTTATCGGGACAGGCTACGAGCAGTACTTC. The encoded protein is CSVIGTGYEQYF. The chain uses TRBV29-1 and TRBJ2-7; TRBD1 aligns across 8 bases. The CDR3 covers 12 residues. CDR1 and CDR2 from the germline V gene are SQVTM and ANQGSEA. Trimming removed 5 bases from V and 3 bases from J; junction bases left unmatched: 3.

This clonotype was picked up a small number of times. The chain combines TRBV6-1 with TRBJ2-5; D is unclear. Per the germline V gene, CDR1 is MNHNS and CDR2 is SASEGT. Trimming shortened V by 6 bases and J by 4 bases, and 3 bases separated the two germline ends. The CDR3 totals 10 residues. CDR3 bases: TGTGCCAGCAGACTAGAGACCCAGTACTTC. It codes for CASRLETQYF.

The rearrangement uses TRBV29-1 and TRBJ2-7, with TRBD1 matching over 11 bases. Trimming at V came to 2 bases and at J to 4 bases, leaving 7 bases not matched to a gene. From germline, CDR1 is SQVTM and CDR2 ANQGSEA. CDR3 size: 15 residues. The CDR3 DNA sequence: TGCAGCGTTGAAATCGGACAGGGGGCTTCTTACGAGCAGTACTTC. Amino acids: CSVEIGQGASYEQYF.